This TCR beta chain was recovered during a study of yellow fever vaccine responses in identical twins (dated 2018 in TCRdb). The study in broad terms: In identical twins, the study followed T cell clones that responded to the vaccine with precision. The full study reports these points: According to the authors, the vaccine-induced T cell response in identical twins seemed to be partly convergent and partly specific to each individual.

This clonotype was counted a single time. Its recognized antigen is unknown. Base qualities are missing; no much larger clone stands one base away. One read is thin evidence. The method behind the library was RT-PCR. The data were produced on an Illumina HiSeq 2500. The public reads were reanalyzed by TCRdb: fastp trimming at Q25, MiXCR alignment, in-frame beta chains only. Rows merge per CDR3 protein into single entries with the most common DNA and genes. The sample records fewer than 4,000 distinct CDR3 sequences, 70% to 90% of which are singletons. The ten largest make up roughly 1.7% of the sample. The germline V gene supplies CDR1 SQVTM and CDR2 ANQGSEA. Trimming at the junction amounts to 4 bases on V and 8 bases on J, and the germline ends lie 27 bases apart. Including the terminal cysteine and phenylalanine, the CDR3 comprises 17 residues. Only the CDR3 portion is preserved as DNA: 51 bases, with reading frame beginning at the first base.

The V and J genes are TRBV29-1 and TRBJ2-1; 6 matching bases give a weak D call of TRBD2. The sample was T cells from blood (PBMCs), unsorted or a sorted subset (not recorded which), taken before or after yellow fever vaccination (not recorded which). The source is a woman aged 18-29 years who received the yellow fever vaccine. Donor details come from another sample of the same person, matched by shared clones. The nucleotides are TGCAGCGTTGTCGCCGTTTACTCCGGGAGAGAAGGACATGAGCAGTTCTTC. This sequence encodes CSVVAVYSGREGHEQFF.